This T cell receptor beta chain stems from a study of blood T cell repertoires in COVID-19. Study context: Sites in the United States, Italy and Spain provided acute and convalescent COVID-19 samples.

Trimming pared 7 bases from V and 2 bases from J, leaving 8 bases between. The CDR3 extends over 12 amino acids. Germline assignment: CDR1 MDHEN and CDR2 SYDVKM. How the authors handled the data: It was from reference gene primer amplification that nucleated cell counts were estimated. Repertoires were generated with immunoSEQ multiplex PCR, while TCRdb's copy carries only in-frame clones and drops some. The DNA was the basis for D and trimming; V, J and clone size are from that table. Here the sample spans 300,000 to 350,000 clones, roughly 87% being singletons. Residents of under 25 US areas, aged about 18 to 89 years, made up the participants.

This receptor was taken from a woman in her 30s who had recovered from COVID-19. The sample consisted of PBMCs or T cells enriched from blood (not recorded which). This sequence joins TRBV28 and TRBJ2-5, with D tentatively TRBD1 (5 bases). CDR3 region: CASNTGQETQYF. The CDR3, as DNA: TGTGCCAGCAATACAGGTCAAGAGACCCAGTACTTC.